The next 24 T cell receptor beta chains were all read from a single sample in a study of blood T cell repertoires in COVID-19. TCRdb's copy holds only in-frame clones and misses some; the assay was immunoSEQ multiplex PCR. The sample includes fewer than 300,000 clones, around 90% of them seen just once. Input material: PBMCs or T cells enriched from blood (not recorded which). Every receptor here comes from a woman in her 30s who had recovered from COVID-19.

The V call is TRBV28, the J call TRBJ2-7; 12 bases line up with TRBD1. J was trimmed by 2 bases and V by 10 bases; bases with no gene match: 9. This CDR3 region has 15 residues. Germline loops: CDR1 MDHEN, CDR2 SYDVKM. CDR3: CATKGQGAVTYEQYF. For the CDR3, the DNA is TGTGCCACCAAGGGACAGGGGGCGGTAACCTACGAGCAGTACTTC.

The J gene is TRBJ1-1, the V gene TRBV4-1; D might be TRBD1 (6 bases). Germline V gene data show CDR1 as MGHRA and CDR2 as YSYEKL. CDR3 size: 13 residues. V shed 4 bases and J shed 4 bases, with 10 bases lying between them. The DNA for the CDR3 is TGCGCCAGCAGCCCACAGGGAGTCACTGAAGCTTTCTTT. Amino acids: CASSPQGVTEAFF.

This sequence joins TRBV6-1 and TRBJ2-5; tentative D call: TRBD1 (6 bases). Germline V gives CDR1 MNHNS, CDR2 SASEGT. Trimming took 2 bases from V and 5 from J, leaving 18 bases between them. The CDR3 runs 16 residues. The CDR3 DNA is TGTGCCAGCAGTGAAAGGGCCAGGGGAAACGGGGAGACCCAGTACTTC. It specifies CASSERARGNGETQYF.

The rearrangement joins TRBV24-1 to TRBJ2-1; 10 positions agree with TRBD1. In germline, CDR1 is KGHDR, CDR2 SFDVKD. V was clipped by 4 bases and J by 4 bases; unmatched bases: 21. The CDR3 runs 21 residues. CDR3 protein: CATSDPRSRDRGLGAYNEQFF. Written as DNA, the CDR3 is TGTGCCACCAGTGACCCCCGATCAAGGGACAGGGGTCTGGGCGCTTACAATGAGCAGTTCTTC.

This chain connects TRBV7-9 to TRBJ1-1; 10 nucleotides agree with TRBD1. Per the germline V gene, CDR1 is SEHNR and CDR2 is FQNEAQ (reference sequence). J was trimmed by 1 base and V by 4 bases; bases with no gene match: 6. The CDR3 is 16 amino acids. As DNA, the CDR3 is TGTGCCAGCAGCTCGGGACAGGGGACTACGAACACTGAAGCTTTCTTT. The encoded protein is CASSSGQGTTNTEAFF.

The chain uses TRBV25-1 and TRBJ2-1; tentative D call: TRBD2 (6 bases). From germline, CDR1 is MGHDK and CDR2 SYGVNS. The CDR3 consists of 14 residues. Deletions cut 1 base from V and 7 bases from J, with 11 bases between. The chain's CDR3 is CASSEFSGGNEQFF. The DNA of the CDR3 is TGTGCCAGCAGTGAATTTTCCGGGGGTAATGAGCAGTTCTTC.

This clone has just one count. The chain has TRBV19 and TRBJ2-1; D unresolved. CDR1 and CDR2 from the germline V gene are LNHDA and SQIVND (reference sequence). CDR3 size: 11 residues. Trimming removed 9 bases from V and 2 bases from J, with 5 bases in between. CDR3 sequence reads: CARDTYNEQFF. CDR3 nucleotide sequence: TGTGCCAGAGACACCTACAATGAGCAGTTCTTC.

The V gene is TRBV25-1, the J gene TRBJ1-1; 8 bases map to TRBD1. V trimming: 3 bases; J trimming: 4 bases; junction bases outside the gene matches: 13. Germline V CDR1 and CDR2: MGHDK, SYGVNS. The CDR3 consists of 17 residues. The DNA for the CDR3 is TGTGCCAGCAGTGACACCCGGGACAGGAGCCTGGGCACTGAAGCTTTCTTT. Encoded protein: CASSDTRDRSLGTEAFF.

The CDR3 is CATRDRAYEQYF. CDR3 nucleotides: TGTGCCACCAGGGACAGGGCCTACGAGCAGTACTTC. V usage is TRBV28 and J usage is TRBJ2-7; the match to TRBD1 covers 9 bases. Germline loops: CDR1 MDHEN, CDR2 SYDVKM. V lost 10 bases and J lost 2; bases outside the gene matches: 3. CDR3 length: 12 amino acids.

The count of this clone is one. The J gene is TRBJ1-1, the V gene TRBV28; maybe TRBD1 (6 bases). In germline, CDR1 is MDHEN, CDR2 SYDVKM. There are 15 residues in the CDR3. With 1 base removed from V and 5 bases from J, the gap between germline ends came to 14 bases. CDR3 sequence (DNA): TGTGCCAGCAGTTTATCCCAACCCGGACAGACTGAAGCTTTCTTT. Protein product: CASSLSQPGQTEAFF.

The chain links TRBV29-1 to TRBJ2-7, with TRBD1 matching 8 bases. CDR1 and CDR2 (germline): SQVTM, ANQGSEA. Trimming removed 1 base from V and 2 bases from J; junction bases left unmatched: 7. The CDR3 totals 15 residues. The DNA for the CDR3 is TGCAGCGTTGAAGCCACAGGGGGAAAAGCCTACGAGCAGTACTTC. It encodes CSVEATGGKAYEQYF.

This sequence joins TRBV7-8 and TRBJ2-5, with TRBD2 matching over 9 bases. CDR3 length: 17 amino acids. V was pared by 2 bases and J by 1 base, with 8 bases of the junction left unmatched. Germline CDR1 reads SGHVS; CDR2 reads FQNEAQ. The CDR3 region is CASSLPPSGNLQETQYF. The CDR3 region has the DNA TGTGCCAGCAGCTTACCCCCTAGCGGGAACCTCCAAGAGACCCAGTACTTC.

V usage is TRBV6-5 and J usage is TRBJ1-6; TRBD1 agrees at 7 bases. This CDR3 comprises 14 residues. The trim removed 5 bases at V and 7 bases at J, leaving 5 bases unmatched. The germline gives CDR1 MNHEY, CDR2 SVGAGI. The CDR3 spells CASSRGQRNSPLHF. The DNA for the CDR3 is TGTGCCAGCAGTAGGGGACAGAGAAATTCACCCCTCCACTTT.

The genes are TRBV7-2 and TRBJ2-7, with 10 positions matching TRBD2. The trim removed 2 bases at V and 7 bases at J, leaving 14 bases unmatched. The V gene's germline CDR1 is SGHTA and CDR2 FQGNSA. The CDR3 covers 17 residues. This chain's CDR3 is CASSLTPASGSFGEQYF. The CDR3 nucleotides read TGTGCCAGCAGCTTAACTCCGGCTAGCGGGAGTTTCGGGGAGCAGTACTTC.

The genes are TRBV10-1 and TRBJ2-5; tentative D call: TRBD2 (5 bases). The length of the CDR3 is 15 residues. The V gene lost 0 bases and the J gene lost 7 bases, with 15 bases spanning the gap. Germline CDR1 reads WNHNN; CDR2 reads SYGVQD (reference sequence). The CDR3 bases are TGCGCCAGCAGTGAGTCGAGGGCAGGACCGGGGACCCAGTACTTC. Amino acids: CASSESRAGPGTQYF.

V gene TRBV2 combines with J gene TRBJ1-5; D is perhaps TRBD1 (5 bases). CDR1 and CDR2 (germline): SNHLY, FYNNEI. The CDR3 runs to 15 residues. The V and J ends lost 11 bases and 5 bases respectively, with 22 bases between them. CDR3 DNA: TGTGCCGGAAGGCGGGGGATCTCCCCCGATCAGCCCCAGCATTTT. It codes for CAGRRGISPDQPQHF.

The chain links TRBV4-1 to TRBJ1-6; D remains ambiguous. The germline V gene has CDR1 MGHRA and CDR2 YSYEKL. Trimming took 2 bases from V and 6 from J, leaving 11 bases between them. The CDR3 has 15 amino acids. The CDR3 region is CASSQTVPFNSPLHF. The CDR3 DNA follows: TGCGCCAGCAGCCAAACGGTCCCATTTAATTCACCCCTCCACTTT.

The gene calls are TRBV5-4 and TRBJ1-2; D gene unclear. The ends were cut back, 4 bases at V and 3 bases at J, with 16 bases in the middle. The germline CDR1 and CDR2 sequences are SGHNT and YYREEE (reference sequence). The CDR3 has 15 residues. Written as DNA, the CDR3 is TGTGCCAGCAGCCCTGGTGGAGGAAGGGACTATGGCTACACCTTC. It encodes CASSPGGGRDYGYTF.

The J gene is TRBJ1-5, the V gene TRBV12-3 or TRBV12-4; TRBD1 matches at 9 bases. V shed 1 base, J shed 12 bases, and the junction held 4 bases outside the gene matches. This CDR3 spans 13 amino acids. Here the CDR3 reads CASSLDRDRDQHF. As DNA, the CDR3 is TGTGCCAGCAGTTTAGATCGGGACAGGGACCAGCATTTT.

This clone has more than one count but fewer than ten. This chain uses TRBV9 with TRBJ2-2; TRBD2 might be the D (6 bases). CDR3 length equals 14 residues. CDR1 is SGDLS and CDR2 is YYNGEE in the germline V gene. Trimming took off 4 bases at V and 3 bases at J, with 10 bases between the two ends. For the CDR3, the DNA is TGTGCCAGCAGCCCTTGGGGGGACACCGGGGAGCTGTTTTTT. This encodes CASSPWGDTGELFF.

The V and J genes are TRBV30 and TRBJ2-1, with 8 nucleotides matching TRBD1. Germline assignment: CDR1 GTSNPN and CDR2 SVGIG (reference sequence). Trimming removed 5 bases from V and 9 bases from J; junction bases left unmatched: 6. The CDR3 runs 12 residues. The CDR3 spells CAWGQGRGEQFF. The CDR3, as DNA: TGTGCCTGGGGACAGGGAAGGGGTGAGCAGTTCTTC.

The chain recombines TRBV4-2 with TRBJ2-7, with 13 positions matching TRBD2. CDR1 and CDR2 (germline): LGHNA, YNFKEQ. The ends lost 3 bases at V and 3 bases at J; junction bases unmatched: 5. This CDR3 has 16 amino acids. As DNA, the CDR3 is TGTGCCAGCAGCCAGGGCGGGACTAGCGGGATCTACGAGCAGTACTTC. This gives the protein CASSQGGTSGIYEQYF.

The J gene is TRBJ1-4, the V gene TRBV2; D is perhaps TRBD1 (5 bases). This CDR3 has 15 amino acids. Germline V gives CDR1 SNHLY, CDR2 FYNNEI. Trimming pared 1 base from V and 10 bases from J, leaving 16 bases between. In DNA, the CDR3 is TGTGCCAGCAGTGAAGGTGTTATATTCGGGGGAAAACTGTTTTTT. Encoded protein: CASSEGVIFGGKLFF.

The chain combines TRBV28 with TRBJ2-7, with 9 bases matching TRBD2. V lost 0 bases, J lost 2 bases, and 2 bases stayed unmatched. The CDR3 extends over 15 amino acids. Per the germline V gene, CDR1 is MDHEN and CDR2 is SYDVKM. CDR3 nucleotides: TGTGCCAGCAGTTTATGGGGGACTAGCACCTACGAGCAGTACTTC. Translation: CASSLWGTSTYEQYF.